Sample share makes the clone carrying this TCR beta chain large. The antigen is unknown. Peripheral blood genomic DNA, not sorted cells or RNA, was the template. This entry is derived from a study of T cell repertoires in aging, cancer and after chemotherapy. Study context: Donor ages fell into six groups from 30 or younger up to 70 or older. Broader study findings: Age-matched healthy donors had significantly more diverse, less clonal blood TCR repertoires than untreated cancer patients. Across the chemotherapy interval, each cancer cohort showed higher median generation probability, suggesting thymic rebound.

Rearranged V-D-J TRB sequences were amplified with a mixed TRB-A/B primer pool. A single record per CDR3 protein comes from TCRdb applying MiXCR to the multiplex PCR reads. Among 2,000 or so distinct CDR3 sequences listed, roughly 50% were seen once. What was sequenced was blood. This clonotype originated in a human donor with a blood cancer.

The CDR3 loop reads CAWSPLTDEQYF. In DNA form, the CDR3 reads TGTGCCTGGAGCCCCCTGACCGACGAGCAGTACTTC. The chain joins TRBV30 to TRBJ2-7; D uncertain. This CDR3 contains 12 residues. From germline, CDR1 is GTSNPN and CDR2 SVGIG (reference sequence). The V end lost 3 bases, the J end lost 5 bases, and 11 bases lay between the germline ends.